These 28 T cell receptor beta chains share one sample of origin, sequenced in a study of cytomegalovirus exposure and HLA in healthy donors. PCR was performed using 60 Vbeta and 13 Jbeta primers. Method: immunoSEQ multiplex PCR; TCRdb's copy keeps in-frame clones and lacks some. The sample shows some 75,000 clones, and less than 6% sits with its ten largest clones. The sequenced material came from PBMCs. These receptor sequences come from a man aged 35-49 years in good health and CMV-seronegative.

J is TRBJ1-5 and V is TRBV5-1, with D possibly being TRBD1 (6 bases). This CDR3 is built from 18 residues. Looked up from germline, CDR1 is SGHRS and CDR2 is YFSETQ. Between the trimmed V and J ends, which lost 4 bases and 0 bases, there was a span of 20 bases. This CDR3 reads CASSRRSRTEYSNQPQHF. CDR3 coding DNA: TGCGCCAGCAGCCGGAGGAGCCGGACAGAATATAGCAATCAGCCCCAGCATTTT. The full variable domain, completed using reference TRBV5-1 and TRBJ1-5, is KAGVTQTPRYLIKTRGQQVTLSCSPISGHRSVSWYQQTPGQGLQFLFEYFSETQRNKGNFPGRFSGRQFSNSRSEMNVSTLELGDSALYLCASSRRSRTEYSNQPQHFGDGTRLSIL.

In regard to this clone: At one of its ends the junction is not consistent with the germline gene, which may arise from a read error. The CDR3 DNA follows: TGCGCCGGCAGCCAAGTGTCAGGGGGAGACGAGCAGTACTTC. It specifies CAGSQVSGGDEQYF. The V gene is TRBV4-1, the J gene TRBJ2-7; 7 bases match TRBD1. Per the germline V gene, CDR1 is MGHRA and CDR2 is YSYEKL. The CDR3 length is 14 residues.

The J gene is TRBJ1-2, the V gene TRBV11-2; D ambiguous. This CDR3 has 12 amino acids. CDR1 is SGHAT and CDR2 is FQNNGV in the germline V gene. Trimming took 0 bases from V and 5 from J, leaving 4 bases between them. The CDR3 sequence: CASSLEAYGYTF. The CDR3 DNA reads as TGTGCCAGCAGCTTAGAAGCTTATGGCTACACCTTC.

CDR3 amino acids: CASSPMEGGGDTEAFF. CDR3 in DNA: TGTGCCAGCTCTCCTATGGAAGGGGGGGGTGACACTGAAGCTTTCTTT. The J gene is TRBJ1-1, the V gene TRBV18; tentatively, D is TRBD1 (6 bases). The CDR3 spans 16 residues. The germline CDR1 and CDR2 sequences are KGHSH and LQKENI. With 6 bases removed from V and 3 bases from J, the gap between germline ends came to 20 bases.

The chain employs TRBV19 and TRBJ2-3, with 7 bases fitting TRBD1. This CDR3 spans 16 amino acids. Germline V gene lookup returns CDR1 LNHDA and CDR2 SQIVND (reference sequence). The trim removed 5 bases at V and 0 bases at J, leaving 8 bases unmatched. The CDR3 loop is CASSPRQGMSTDTQYF. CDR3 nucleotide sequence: TGTGCCAGTAGTCCTCGACAGGGTATGAGCACAGATACGCAGTATTTT.

The CDR3 loop is CASSPGTGAVTEAFF. As DNA, the CDR3 is TGTGCCAGCAGCCCTGGGACAGGGGCTGTTACTGAAGCTTTCTTT. This chain joins TRBV5-4 and TRBJ1-1, with 10 bases aligning to TRBD1. CDR1 SGHNT and CDR2 YYREEE come from the germline V gene (reference sequence). V lost 4 bases to trimming and J lost 5 bases; unmatched junction nucleotides: 8. This CDR3 is built from 15 residues.

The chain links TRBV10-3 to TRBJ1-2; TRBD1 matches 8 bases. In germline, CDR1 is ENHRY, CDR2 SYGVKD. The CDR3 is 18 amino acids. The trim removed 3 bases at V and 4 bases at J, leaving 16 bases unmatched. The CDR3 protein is CAISDLRQGSRVIYGYTF. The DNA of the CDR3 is TGTGCCATCAGTGACCTGAGACAGGGGAGTAGGGTGATCTATGGCTACACCTTC.

The CDR3 protein is CASSLVQDSGNTIYF. CDR3 nucleotide sequence: TGTGCCAGCAGTTTAGTACAAGACTCTGGAAACACCATATATTTT. V and J are TRBV28 and TRBJ1-3; D ambiguous. Trimming left V 2 bases short and J 0 bases short, with 8 bases between. The CDR3 is 15 amino acids. Germline CDR1 reads MDHEN; CDR2 reads SYDVKM.

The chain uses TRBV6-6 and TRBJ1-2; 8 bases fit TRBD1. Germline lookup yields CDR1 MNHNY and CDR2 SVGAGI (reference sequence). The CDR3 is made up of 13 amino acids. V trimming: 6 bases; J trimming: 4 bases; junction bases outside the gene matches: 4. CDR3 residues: CASRDREGYGYTF. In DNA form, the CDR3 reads TGTGCCAGCAGGGACAGGGAGGGCTATGGCTACACCTTC.

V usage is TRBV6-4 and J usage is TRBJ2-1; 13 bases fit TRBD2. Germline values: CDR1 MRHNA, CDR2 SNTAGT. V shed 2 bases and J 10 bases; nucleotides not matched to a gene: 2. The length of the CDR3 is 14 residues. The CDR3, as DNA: TGTGCCAGCAGTGACGGGACTAGCGGGGAGGAGCAGTTCTTC. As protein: CASSDGTSGEEQFF.

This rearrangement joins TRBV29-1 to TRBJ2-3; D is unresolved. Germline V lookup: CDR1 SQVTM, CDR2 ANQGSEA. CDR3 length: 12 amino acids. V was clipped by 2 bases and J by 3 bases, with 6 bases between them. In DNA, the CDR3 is TGCAGCGTTGAACAGGAAACAGATACGCAGTATTTT. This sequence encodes CSVEQETDTQYF.

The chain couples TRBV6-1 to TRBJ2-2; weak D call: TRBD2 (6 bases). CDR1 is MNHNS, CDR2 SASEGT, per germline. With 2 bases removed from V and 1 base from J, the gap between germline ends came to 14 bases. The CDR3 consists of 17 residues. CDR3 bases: TGTGCCAGCAGTGAACTAGGCGGAGGGAAGAACACCGGGGAGCTGTTTTTT. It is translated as CASSELGGGKNTGELFF.

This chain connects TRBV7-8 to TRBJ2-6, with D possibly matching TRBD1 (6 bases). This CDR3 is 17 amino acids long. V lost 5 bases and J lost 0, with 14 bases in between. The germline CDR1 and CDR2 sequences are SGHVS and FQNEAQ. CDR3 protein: CASSPRGHSSGANVLTF. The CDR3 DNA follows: TGTGCCAGCAGCCCCCGGGGACATTCCTCTGGGGCCAACGTCCTGACTTTC.

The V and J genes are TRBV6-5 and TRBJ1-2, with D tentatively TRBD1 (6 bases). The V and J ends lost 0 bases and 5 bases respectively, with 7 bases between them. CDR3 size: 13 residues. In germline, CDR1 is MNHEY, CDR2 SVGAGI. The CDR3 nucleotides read TGTGCCAGCAGTTACTCGGGGGCGTATGGCTACACCTTC. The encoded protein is CASSYSGAYGYTF.

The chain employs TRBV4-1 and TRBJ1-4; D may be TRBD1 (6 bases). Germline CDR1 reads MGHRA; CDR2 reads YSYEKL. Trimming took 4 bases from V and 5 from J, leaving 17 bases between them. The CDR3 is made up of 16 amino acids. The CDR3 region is CASSRLPGTQNEKLFF. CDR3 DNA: TGCGCCAGCAGCCGACTTCCCGGGACACAAAATGAAAAACTGTTTTTT.

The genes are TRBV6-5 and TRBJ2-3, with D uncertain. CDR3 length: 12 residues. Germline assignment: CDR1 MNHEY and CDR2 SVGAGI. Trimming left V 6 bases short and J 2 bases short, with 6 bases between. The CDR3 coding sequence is TGTGCCAGCAGAGGAGACACAGATACGCAGTATTTT. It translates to CASRGDTDTQYF.

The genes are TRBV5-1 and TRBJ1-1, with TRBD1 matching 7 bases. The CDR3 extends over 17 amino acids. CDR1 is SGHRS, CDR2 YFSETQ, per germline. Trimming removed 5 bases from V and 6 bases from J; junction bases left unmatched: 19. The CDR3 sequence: CASSSVPGQNLLAEAFF. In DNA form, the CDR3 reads TGCGCCAGCAGTAGTGTACCGGGACAGAACCTCTTGGCTGAAGCTTTCTTT.

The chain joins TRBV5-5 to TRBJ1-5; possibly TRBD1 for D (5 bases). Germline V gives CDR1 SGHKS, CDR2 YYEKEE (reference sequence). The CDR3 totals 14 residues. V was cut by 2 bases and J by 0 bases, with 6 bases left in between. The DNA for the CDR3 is TGTGCCAGCAGCTTACAGGTTAGCAATCAGCCCCAGCATTTT. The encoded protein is CASSLQVSNQPQHF.

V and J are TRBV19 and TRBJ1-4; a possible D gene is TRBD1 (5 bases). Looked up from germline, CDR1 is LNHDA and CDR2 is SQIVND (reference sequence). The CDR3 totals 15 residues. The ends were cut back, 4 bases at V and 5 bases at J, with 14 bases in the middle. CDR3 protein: CASSRRQTLNEKLFF. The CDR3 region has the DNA TGTGCCAGTAGTAGACGACAGACTCTAAATGAAAAACTGTTTTTT. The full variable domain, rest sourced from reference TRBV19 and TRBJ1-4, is DGGITQSPKYLFRKEGQNVTLSCEQNLNHDAMYWYRQDPGQGLRLIYYSQIVNDFQKGDIAEGYSVSREKKESFPLTVTSAQKNPTAFYLCASSRRQTLNEKLFFGSGTQLSVL.

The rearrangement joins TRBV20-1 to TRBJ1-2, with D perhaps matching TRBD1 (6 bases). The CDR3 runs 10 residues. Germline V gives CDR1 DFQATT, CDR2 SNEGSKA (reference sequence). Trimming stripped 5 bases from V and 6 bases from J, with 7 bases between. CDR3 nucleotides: TGCAGTGCTTACAGGGATGGCTACACCTTC. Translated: CSAYRDGYTF.

For the CDR3, the DNA is TGTGCCAGCAGCCAAGATCGGGTAAACACTGAAGCTTTCTTT. Amino acids: CASSQDRVNTEAFF. The chain links TRBV4-2 to TRBJ1-1; no clear D gene. CDR3 length equals 14 residues. Germline CDR1 is LGHNA and CDR2 is YNFKEQ. Trimming pared 0 bases from V and 2 bases from J, leaving 7 bases between.

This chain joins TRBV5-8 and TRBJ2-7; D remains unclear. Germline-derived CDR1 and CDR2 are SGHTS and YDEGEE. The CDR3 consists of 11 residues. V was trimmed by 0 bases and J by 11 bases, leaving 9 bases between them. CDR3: CASSLAQLEYF. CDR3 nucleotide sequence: TGTGCCAGCAGCTTGGCGCAGTTGGAGTACTTC.

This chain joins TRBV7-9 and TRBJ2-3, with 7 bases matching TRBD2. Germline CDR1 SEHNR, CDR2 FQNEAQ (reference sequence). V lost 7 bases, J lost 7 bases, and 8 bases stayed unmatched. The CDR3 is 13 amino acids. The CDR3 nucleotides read TGTGCCAGCACCGGGGAGGGTCGTTATACGCAGTATTTT. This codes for CASTGEGRYTQYF. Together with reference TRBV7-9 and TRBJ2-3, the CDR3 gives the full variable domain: DTGVSQNPRHKITKRGQNVTFRCDPISEHNRLYWYRQTLGQGPEFLTYFQNEAQLEKSRLLSDRFSAERPKGSFSTLEIQRTEQGDSAMYLCASTGEGRYTQYFGPGTRLTVL.

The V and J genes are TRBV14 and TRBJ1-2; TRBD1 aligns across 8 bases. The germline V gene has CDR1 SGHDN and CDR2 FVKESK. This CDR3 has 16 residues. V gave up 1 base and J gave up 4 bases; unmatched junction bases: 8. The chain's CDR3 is CASSQVGDRRGYGYTF. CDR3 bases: TGTGCCAGCAGCCAAGTGGGGGACAGGAGGGGCTATGGCTACACCTTC.

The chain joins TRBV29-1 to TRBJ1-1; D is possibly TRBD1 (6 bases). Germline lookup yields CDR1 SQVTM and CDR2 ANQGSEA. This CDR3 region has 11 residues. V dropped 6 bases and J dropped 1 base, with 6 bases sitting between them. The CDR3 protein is CSVDRNTEAFF. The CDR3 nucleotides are TGCAGCGTGGACAGGAACACTGAAGCTTTCTTT.

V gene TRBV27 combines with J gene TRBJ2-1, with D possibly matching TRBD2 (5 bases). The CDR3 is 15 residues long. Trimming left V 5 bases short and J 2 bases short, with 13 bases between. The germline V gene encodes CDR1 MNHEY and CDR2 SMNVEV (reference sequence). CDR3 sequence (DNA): TGTGCCAGCAGTCTCGAGCGGAGCGCCTACAATGAGCAGTTCTTC. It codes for CASSLERSAYNEQFF.

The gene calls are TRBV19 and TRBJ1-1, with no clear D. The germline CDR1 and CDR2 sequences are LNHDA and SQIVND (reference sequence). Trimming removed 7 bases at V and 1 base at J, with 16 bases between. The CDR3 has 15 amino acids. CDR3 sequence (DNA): TGTGCCAGTACCCAGGTGTGGGCGGGGAACACTGAAGCTTTCTTT. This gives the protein CASTQVWAGNTEAFF.

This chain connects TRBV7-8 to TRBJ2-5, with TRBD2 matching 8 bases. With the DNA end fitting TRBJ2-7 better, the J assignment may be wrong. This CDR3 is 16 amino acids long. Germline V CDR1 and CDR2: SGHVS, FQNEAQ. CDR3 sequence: CASSITSGYSSYEQYF. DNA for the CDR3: TGTGCCAGCAGCATAACTAGCGGTTATAGCTCCTACGAGCAGTACTTC.